This paragraph covers one T cell receptor beta chain sequence. The junction shows a germline mismatch at one end, possibly a read error. The record originates from a study of cytomegalovirus exposure and HLA in healthy donors. Germline V gives CDR1 LNHDA, CDR2 SQIVND (reference sequence). The CDR3 runs 15 residues. The primer mix had 60 Vbeta and 13 Jbeta primers. TCRdb's copy holds only in-frame clones and misses some; the assay was immunoSEQ multiplex PCR. Seen here are more than 95,000 clones, nearly 80% observed once, and the top ten hold 6.3%. While unrecorded immune exposures were likely, the donors were nominally healthy when sampled.

The V and J genes are TRBV19 and TRBJ2-4; a possible D gene is TRBD2 (6 bases). The sequenced sample consisted of PBMCs. The TCR was taken from a woman aged 40 to 55 in good health and CMV-seronegative. The CDR3 loop reads CASSIGGISKNSQYF. The DNA for the CDR3 is TGTGCCAGTAGTATTGGGGGGATTTCCAAAAACAGTCAGTACTTC.